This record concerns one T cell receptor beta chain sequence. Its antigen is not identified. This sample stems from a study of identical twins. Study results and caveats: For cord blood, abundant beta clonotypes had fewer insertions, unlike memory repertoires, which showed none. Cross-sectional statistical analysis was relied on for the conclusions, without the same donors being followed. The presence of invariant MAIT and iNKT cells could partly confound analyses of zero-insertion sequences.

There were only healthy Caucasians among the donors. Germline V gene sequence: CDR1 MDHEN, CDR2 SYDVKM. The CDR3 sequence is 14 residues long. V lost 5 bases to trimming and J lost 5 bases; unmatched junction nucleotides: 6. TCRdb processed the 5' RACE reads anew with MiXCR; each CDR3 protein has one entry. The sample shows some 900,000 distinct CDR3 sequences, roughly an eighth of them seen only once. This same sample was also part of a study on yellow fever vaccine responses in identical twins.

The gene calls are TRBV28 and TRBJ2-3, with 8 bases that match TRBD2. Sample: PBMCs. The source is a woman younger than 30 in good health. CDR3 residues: CASSAGLGVDTQYF. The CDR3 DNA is TGTGCCAGCAGTGCGGGACTAGGGGTAGATACGCAGTATTTT.